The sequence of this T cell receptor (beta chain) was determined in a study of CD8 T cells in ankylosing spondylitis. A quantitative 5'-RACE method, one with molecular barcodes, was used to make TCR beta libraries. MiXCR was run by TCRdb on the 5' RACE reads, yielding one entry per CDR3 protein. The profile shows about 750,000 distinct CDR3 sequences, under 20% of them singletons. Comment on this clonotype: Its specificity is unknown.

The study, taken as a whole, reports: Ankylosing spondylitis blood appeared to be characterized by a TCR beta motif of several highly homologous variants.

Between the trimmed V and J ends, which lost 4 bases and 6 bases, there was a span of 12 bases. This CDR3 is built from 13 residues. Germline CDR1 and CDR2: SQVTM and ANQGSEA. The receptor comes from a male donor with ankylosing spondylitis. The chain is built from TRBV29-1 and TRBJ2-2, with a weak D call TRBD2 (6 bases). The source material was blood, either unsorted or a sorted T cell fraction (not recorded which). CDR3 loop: CSVAGVWAGELFF. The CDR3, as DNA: TGCAGCGTTGCGGGAGTTTGGGCCGGGGAGCTGTTTTTT.